Listed below are T cell receptor beta chains from one sample, sequenced in a study of blood T cell repertoires in COVID-19. Clones were read by immunoSEQ multiplex PCR, and TCRdb kept only the in-frame ones, dropping some. The data contain tens of thousands of clones, roughly 89% of them seen just once; the ten biggest clones take up about 5%. The specimen sequenced was peripheral blood. All receptors derive from a man aged 60 to 75 with COVID-19, enrolled during active disease. CDR3s include the opening cysteine and the closing phenylalanine or tryptophan. D genes are given only for firm matches. A row's size may be missing; if present it is once, few, many or a size class.

D	V	J	size	CDR3	DNA
TRBD2	TRBV6-1	TRBJ2-1	NA	CASSESLLAGGKVEQFF	TGTGCCAGCAGTGAATCCCTACTAGCGGGAGGGAAAGTGGAGCAGTTCTTC
TRBD1	TRBV6-5	TRBJ1-2	NA	CASTLDRGTDYGYTF	TGTGCCAGCACCCTCGACAGGGGGACGGACTATGGCTACACCTTC
NA	TRBV29-1	TRBJ1-1	NA	CSIRWTENTEAFF	TGCAGCATACGTTGGACAGAGAACACTGAAGCTTTCTTT
NA	TRBV7-3	TRBJ1-1	once	CASSLGGQGRTEAFF	TGTGCCAGCAGCTTAGGGGGACAAGGGAGAACTGAAGCTTTCTTT
TRBD1	TRBV9	TRBJ1-2	NA	CASSVGQGANYGYTF	TGTGCCAGCAGCGTAGGGCAGGGGGCTAACTATGGCTACACCTTC
TRBD2	TRBV24-1	TRBJ2-3	NA	CATSGLASTDTQYF	TGTGCCACCAGTGGACTAGCTAGCACAGATACGCAGTATTTT
NA	TRBV6-5	TRBJ2-6	NA	CASRIQDTGANVLTF	TGTGCCAGCAGAATACAGGATACTGGGGCCAACGTCCTGACTTTC
TRBD1	TRBV5-1	TRBJ2-7	NA	CASKLRGLGPYEQYF	TGCGCCAGCAAGCTTAGGGGGCTAGGGCCCTACGAGCAGTACTTC
TRBD1	TRBV6-5	TRBJ1-5	NA	CAVEQGWSQPQHF	TGTGCGGTGGAACAGGGGTGGAGTCAGCCCCAGCATTTT
NA	TRBV19	TRBJ2-1	NA	CASSRREKLTGEQFF	TGTGCCAGTAGTCGGCGGGAGAAACTTACAGGGGAGCAGTTCTTC
NA	TRBV27	TRBJ2-3	NA	CASSSGLRGTDTQYF	TGTGCCAGCAGTTCCGGACTTCGGGGCACAGATACGCAGTATTTT
TRBD1	TRBV2	TRBJ2-7	NA	CASLPGQGGDEQYF	TGTGCCAGTCTTCCGGGACAGGGGGGCGACGAGCAGTACTTC
TRBD1	TRBV24-1	TRBJ2-1	NA	CATSDLSGVGQGAVNEQFF	TGTGCCACCAGTGATTTGTCGGGGGTTGGCCAGGGGGCGGTCAATGAGCAGTTCTTC
TRBD2	TRBV7-3	TRBJ2-3	NA	CASSLRGLAGGEDTQYF	TGTGCCAGCAGCTTAAGAGGACTAGCGGGAGGGGAAGATACGCAGTATTTT
NA	TRBV2	TRBJ1-1	NA	CASRPRGGAGTEAFF	TGTGCCAGCAGGCCCCGGGGGGGCGCGGGCACTGAAGCTTTCTTT
TRBD2	TRBV11-1	TRBJ2-1	NA	CASRGPLAESYNEQFF	TGTGCCAGCAGGGGGCCACTAGCGGAATCCTACAATGAGCAGTTCTTC
TRBD1	TRBV27	TRBJ2-2	NA	CASSLPGTGGHTGELFF	TGTGCCAGCAGTTTACCCGGGACAGGGGGTCACACCGGGGAGCTGTTTTTT
NA	TRBV11-2	TRBJ2-7	NA	CASSPSAEYEQYF	TGTGCCAGCAGCCCAAGCGCGGAATACGAGCAGTACTTC
NA	TRBV3-1/TRBV3-2	TRBJ1-6	NA	CASSPYRNSPLHF	TGTGCCAGCAGCCCATACAGAAATTCACCCCTCCACTTT
TRBD1	TRBV12-5	TRBJ2-7	NA	CASAPLGQGSYEQYF	TGTGCTAGTGCCCCTTTGGGACAGGGGTCGTACGAGCAGTACTTC
NA	TRBV15	TRBJ1-1	NA	CATSGTRHTEAFF	TGTGCCACCTCTGGCACCCGCCACACTGAAGCTTTCTTT
TRBD1	TRBV11-2	TRBJ1-1	once	CASSLDSRDSIEAFF	TGTGCCAGCAGCTTAGATTCCCGGGACAGCATTGAAGCTTTCTTT
NA	TRBV5-4	TRBJ2-6	NA	CASSSRVSGANVLTF	TGTGCCAGCAGTTCCAGGGTTTCTGGGGCCAACGTCCTGACTTTC
TRBD2	TRBV18	TRBJ2-1	NA	CASSPTSGRGDEQFF	TGTGCCAGCTCACCAACTAGCGGGAGAGGTGATGAGCAGTTCTTC
NA	TRBV5-1	TRBJ2-3	once	CASSLEWLDTQYF	TGCGCCAGCAGCTTGGAATGGCTGGATACGCAGTATTTT
TRBD2	TRBV4-3	TRBJ2-2	NA	CASSQERTSVRGELFF	TGCGCCAGCAGCCAAGAACGGACTAGCGTTAGGGGGGAGCTGTTTTTT
TRBD2	TRBV15	TRBJ2-1	NA	CATRELAGYNEQFF	TGTGCCACCAGGGAACTAGCGGGTTACAATGAGCAGTTCTTC
TRBD1	TRBV7-2	TRBJ2-7	NA	CASSFYRGDEQYF	TGTGCCAGCAGCTTTTACAGGGGAGACGAGCAGTACTTC
TRBD2	TRBV2	TRBJ2-4	NA	CASRALANRDIQYF	TGTGCCAGCAGAGCACTAGCGAATAGGGACATTCAGTACTTC
NA	TRBV19	TRBJ1-1	NA	CASSISKVEAFF	TGTGCCAGTAGTATTAGTAAAGTTGAAGCTTTCTTT
NA	TRBV10-2	TRBJ1-1	NA	CASSEGAGLNTEAFF	TGCGCCAGCAGTGAGGGGGCAGGTCTAAACACTGAAGCTTTCTTT
TRBD2	TRBV5-1	TRBJ2-7	NA	CASSLYLAGSSYEQYF	TGCGCCAGCAGCTTGTATCTAGCGGGAAGCTCCTACGAGCAGTACTTC
TRBD2	TRBV3-1/TRBV3-2	TRBJ2-1	NA	CASSHRAGGLGNEQFF	TGTGCCAGCAGCCACAGAGCGGGAGGGCTCGGAAATGAGCAGTTCTTC
NA	TRBV30	TRBJ1-5	NA	CAWSVGGNQPQHF	TGTGCCTGGAGTGTAGGGGGAAATCAGCCCCAGCATTTT
NA	TRBV18	TRBJ1-1	NA	CASSPGIPDSQDTEAFF	TGTGCCAGCTCACCAGGAATCCCCGACAGTCAGGACACTGAAGCTTTCTTT